This T cell receptor beta chain came from a study of T-cell memory formation after mild COVID-19. The wider study: Each donor largely had its own TCR clusters.

Study-wide points: Cross-reactive memory apparently joined, as some responding clones appeared in pre-infection memory.

In TCRdb, the 5' RACE reads were re-called with MiXCR into one record per CDR3 protein. The data show some 350,000 distinct CDR3 sequences, approximately 15% seen once. Germline lookup yields CDR1 KGHSH and CDR2 LQKENI. This CDR3 spans 13 amino acids. V was trimmed by 3 bases and J by 1 base, leaving 6 bases between them. About this clonotype itself: The antigen remains undetermined.

This sequence joins TRBV18 and TRBJ1-2; D is uncertain. The specimen sequenced was PBMCs or a T cell subset sorted from them (not recorded which). The receptor's source is a man between 18 and 35 years old who had mild COVID-19 (a few samples of this study predate the infection). Cell type and time point are not known. The CDR3 loop reads CASSPQDNYGYTF. CDR3 nucleotide sequence: TGTGCCAGCTCACCCCAGGATAACTATGGCTACACCTTC.